Listed here are 23 T cell receptor beta chains from one sample, sequenced in a study of molecular identifiers for immune sequencing clone quantification. TCRdb processed the PCR reads anew with MiXCR; each CDR3 protein has one entry. Among about 500,000 distinct CDR3 sequences, around 25% were seen once, and the ten largest hold under 0.85%. Material: naive CD8+ T cells from blood, with Jurkat cell RNA spiked in. Noted subset: FACS-sorted CD8+CD4-CCR7+CD45RA+ naive T cells. The receptors derive from a human donor in good health. Some libraries in this study had Jurkat cell RNA spiked in.

The chain's CDR3 is CASSHPGQVSTDTQYF. The CDR3 DNA reads as TGTGCCAGCAGTCACCCGGGACAGGTTAGCACAGATACGCAGTATTTT. J is TRBJ2-3 and V is TRBV2, with 8 bases that match TRBD1. Trimming removed 5 bases from V and 0 bases from J; junction bases left unmatched: 7. The CDR3 is 16 amino acids. The germline V gene encodes CDR1 SNHLY and CDR2 FYNNEI.

The rearrangement joins TRBV5-6 to TRBJ2-7; a weak D match, TRBD1 (6 bases). Deletions cut 4 bases from V and 3 bases from J, with 17 bases between. Germline CDR1 SGHDT, CDR2 YYEEEE. This CDR3 spans 15 amino acids. The CDR3 here is CASSAAGDGLYEQYF. Written as DNA, the CDR3 is TGTGCCAGCAGCGCGGCAGGGGACGGGCTCTACGAGCAGTACTTC. Based on the CDR3 plus reference TRBV5-6 and TRBJ2-7, the full variable domain is DAGVTQSPTHLIKTRGQQVTLRCSPKSGHDTVSWYQQALGQGPQFIFQYYEEEERQRGNFPDRFSGHQFPNYSSELNVNALLLGDSALYLCASSAAGDGLYEQYFGPGTRLTVT.

This clonotype was seen a handful of times. The genes are TRBV7-8 and TRBJ1-5; no reliable D call. V lost 0 bases and J lost 7, with 22 bases in between. The CDR3 sequence is 18 residues long. Germline V gene sequence: CDR1 SGHVS, CDR2 FQNEAQ. CDR3 sequence: CASSLALGGEMGNQPQHF. CDR3 nucleotide sequence: TGTGCCAGCAGCTTAGCGCTCGGAGGCGAGATGGGAAACCAGCCCCAGCATTTT. The full variable domain, its missing parts supplied by reference TRBV7-8 and TRBJ1-5, is GAGVSQSPRYKVAKRGQDVALRCDPISGHVSLFWYQQALGQGPEFLTYFQNEAQLDKSGLPSDRFFAERPEGSVSTLKIQRTQQEDSAVYLCASSLALGGEMGNQPQHFGDGTRLSIL.

The chain joins TRBV5-3 to TRBJ2-7, with D perhaps assigned TRBD1 or TRBD2 (5 bases each). TRBV5-3 is an open reading frame whose function is uncertain. CDR3 length: 14 residues. Trimming pared 8 bases from V and 0 bases from J, leaving 15 bases between. The DNA of the CDR3 is TGTGCCAGCAGCCCAATGAGGGGCTCCTACGAGCAGTACTTC. Amino acids: CASSPMRGSYEQYF.

This rearrangement joins TRBV7-6 to TRBJ2-7; no clear D gene. Germline V CDR1 and CDR2: SGHVS, FNYEAQ. Trimming pared 1 base from V and 6 bases from J, leaving 13 bases between. The CDR3 has 14 amino acids. The CDR3 region is CASSLEVGEPEQYF. The DNA of the CDR3 is TGTGCCAGCAGCTTAGAGGTCGGAGAGCCCGAGCAGTACTTC.

Of note for this clonotype: At one of its ends the junction is not consistent with the germline gene, which may arise from a read error. The rearrangement links TRBV11-2 to TRBJ2-5, with D unresolved. The CDR3 length is 12 residues. CDR1 and CDR2 (germline): SGHAT, FQNNGV. The CDR3 protein is CASSSAPAPPSF. The CDR3 bases are TGTGCCAGCAGCTCCGCTCCAGCGCCCCCGTCCTTC. The whole variable domain, remainder taken from reference TRBV11-2 and TRBJ2-5, is EAGVAQSPRYKIIEKRQSVAFWCNPISGHATLYWYQQILGQGPKLLIQFQNNGVVDDSQLPKDRFSAERLKGVDSTLKIQPAKLEDSAVYLCASSSAPAPPSFGPGTRLLVL.

The chain recombines TRBV6-1 with TRBJ1-1; 11 bases fit TRBD1. V dropped 6 bases and J dropped 6; count of bases not matched to a gene: 9. Germline V lookup: CDR1 MNHNS, CDR2 SASEGT. The CDR3 has 15 residues. This chain's CDR3 is CASRGTGGGVAEAFF. The CDR3 nucleotides read TGTGCCAGCAGGGGGACAGGGGGTGGCGTGGCTGAAGCTTTCTTT.

This clonotype showed up just a few times. The J gene is TRBJ1-1, the V gene TRBV4-1; unclear D gene. Germline V gene data show CDR1 as MGHRA and CDR2 as YSYEKL. Trimming removed 1 base from V and 0 bases from J, with 9 bases in between. The CDR3 is made up of 15 amino acids. CDR3 loop: CASSQGPALNTEAFF. The CDR3, as DNA: TGCGCCAGCAGCCAAGGGCCAGCCCTGAACACTGAAGCTTTCTTT.

This clonotype was detected many times. The chain employs TRBV20-1 and TRBJ1-1; D remains unclear. The V gene lost 1 base and the J gene lost 0 bases, with 9 bases spanning the gap. This CDR3 has 14 residues. CDR1 DFQATT and CDR2 SNEGSKA come from the germline V gene (reference sequence). The CDR3 spells CSARGPSMNTEAFF. CDR3 DNA sequence: TGCAGTGCTAGAGGGCCGAGCATGAACACTGAAGCTTTCTTT.

This clonotype was picked up a small number of times. CDR3 residues: CASSVGLIAGVQETQYF. The DNA of the CDR3 is TGTGCCAGCAGCGTAGGCCTTATAGCGGGGGTACAAGAGACCCAGTACTTC. The chain couples TRBV9 to TRBJ2-5, with 9 bases aligning to TRBD2. The germline V gene has CDR1 SGDLS and CDR2 YYNGEE. The CDR3 is 17 amino acids. V gave up 0 bases and J gave up 2 bases; unmatched junction bases: 8.

Concerning this clonotype: The conserved phenylalanine or tryptophan normally closing the CDR3 is absent here, so this likely arose from a read error. The chain uses TRBV7-6 and TRBJ2-5; D may be TRBD1 or TRBD2 (5 bases each). Germline CDR1 is SGHVS and CDR2 is FNYEAQ. V was cut by 0 bases and J by 1 base, with 15 bases left in between. This CDR3 has 17 amino acids. DNA of the CDR3: TGTGCCAGCAGCTTAGCGCTTGGGCAGGGACCCCAAGAGACCCAGTACCTC. The encoded protein is CASSLALGQGPQETQYL.

This clonotype was seen a handful of times. The gene calls are TRBV5-6 and TRBJ2-7; D may correspond to TRBD1 or TRBD2 (5 bases each). In germline, CDR1 is SGHDT, CDR2 YYEEEE. The ends were cut back, 0 bases at V and 2 bases at J, with 12 bases in the middle. The CDR3 sequence is 15 residues long. Here the CDR3 reads CASSLGGLSTYEQYF. In DNA form, the CDR3 reads TGTGCCAGCAGCTTGGGGGGGTTGAGTACCTACGAGCAGTACTTC.

This rearrangement joins TRBV3-1 to TRBJ2-2; the match to TRBD1 covers 8 bases. This CDR3 is 16 amino acids long. J lost 6 bases, V lost 0 bases, and 6 bases had no gene match. CDR1 and CDR2 from the germline V gene are LGHDT and YNNKEL (reference sequence). The CDR3 DNA reads TGTGCCAGCAGCCAAGATTTGCGACAGGGGCCCGGGGAGCTGTTTTTT. Protein product: CASSQDLRQGPGELFF.

The V and J genes are TRBV12-3 or TRBV12-4 and TRBJ2-5; TRBD2 matches at 11 bases. Losses at the gene ends were 6 bases for V and 5 bases for J; bases not matched to a gene: 17. The CDR3 covers 18 residues. CDR3 DNA sequence: TGTGCCAGCAGCCCCTCTAGTGGTAGCGGGGGGGCAAAGGAGACCCAGTACTTC. It specifies CASSPSSGSGGAKETQYF.

The chain combines TRBV28 with TRBJ2-5; possibly TRBD1 for D (5 bases). CDR1 and CDR2 from the germline V gene are MDHEN and SYDVKM. This CDR3 has 14 amino acids. The germline V and J ends were trimmed by 3 bases and 2 bases, with 10 bases remaining between them. CDR3 sequence reads: CASSFVGPQETQYF. For the CDR3, the DNA is TGTGCCAGCAGTTTCGTGGGGCCGCAAGAGACCCAGTACTTC.

The rearrangement uses TRBV2 and TRBJ1-4, with D tentatively TRBD1 (6 bases). This CDR3 has 14 amino acids. Trimming removed 2 bases at V and 8 bases at J, with 12 bases between. Germline V gene sequence: CDR1 SNHLY, CDR2 FYNNEI. CDR3 DNA: TGTGCCAGCAGTGAAACAGGGATTGGCGAAAAACTGTTTTTT. It specifies CASSETGIGEKLFF. Full variable domain (missing parts from reference TRBV2 and TRBJ1-4): EPEVTQTPSHQVTQMGQEVILRCVPISNHLYFYWYRQILGQKVEFLVSFYNNEISEKSEIFDDQFSVERPDGSNFTLKIRSTKLEDSAMYFCASSETGIGEKLFFGSGTQLSVL.

The table lists this clonotype with a few counts. The V gene is TRBV7-9, the J gene TRBJ1-4; possibly TRBD1 for D (6 bases). The CDR3 runs to 16 residues. V was shortened by 1 base and J by 4 bases, with 13 bases between the two germline ends. Germline loops: CDR1 SEHNR, CDR2 FQNEAQ (reference sequence). CDR3 sequence: CASSLGGHAINEKLFF. The DNA of the CDR3 is TGTGCCAGCAGCTTAGGGGGACATGCGATTAATGAAAAACTGTTTTTT. The full variable domain, rest sourced from reference TRBV7-9 and TRBJ1-4, is DTGVSQNPRHKITKRGQNVTFRCDPISEHNRLYWYRQTLGQGPEFLTYFQNEAQLEKSRLLSDRFSAERPKGSFSTLEIQRTEQGDSAMYLCASSLGGHAINEKLFFGSGTQLSVL.

The table lists this clonotype with many counts. The CDR3 region has the DNA TGTGCCAGCACTGCTCGGCGGGGAATGAACACTGAAGCTTTCTTT. It specifies CASTARRGMNTEAFF. The rearrangement joins TRBV12-3 or TRBV12-4 to TRBJ1-1; no clear D. V was clipped by 7 bases and J by 0 bases, with 15 bases between them. The CDR3 extends over 15 amino acids.

The sample holds a few counts of this clonotype. CDR3 DNA sequence: TGTGCCAGCAGCTTGTCGGACGCCCCCTACGAGCAGTACTTC. Translating it yields CASSLSDAPYEQYF. The V call is TRBV5-4, the J call TRBJ2-7; D not certain. CDR1 SGHNT and CDR2 YYREEE come from the germline V gene (reference sequence). Between the trimmed V and J ends, which lost 1 base and 2 bases, there was a span of 10 bases. The CDR3 covers 14 residues.

This clonotype appeared once. Germline and junction disagree at one end, which may indicate a read error. The chain recombines TRBV7-9 with TRBJ2-3; perhaps TRBD1 as D (6 bases). Germline values: CDR1 SEHNR, CDR2 FQNEAQ (reference sequence). This CDR3 contains 17 residues. DNA of the CDR3: TGTGCCAGCAGCTCCCTTACCGGGACACACTGGACAGATACGCAGTGTTTT. Translated, it gives CASSSLTGTHWTDTQCF.

The table lists this clonotype with many counts. In DNA form, the CDR3 reads TGTGCCAGCAGCCCCGGACCGTCCTTTCCCGCTTTCTTT. This encodes CASSPGPSFPAFF. The chain carries TRBV2 and TRBJ1-1, with D hard to call. In germline, CDR1 is SNHLY, CDR2 FYNNEI. The CDR3 has 13 residues. Deletions cut 6 bases from V and 11 bases from J, with 19 bases between.

This clonotype came up a few times. The rearrangement links TRBV30 to TRBJ2-7; 8 nucleotides agree with TRBD1. This CDR3 has 12 residues. Germline CDR1 reads GTSNPN; CDR2 reads SVGIG (reference sequence). The V gene end was trimmed by 4 bases and the J gene end by 7 bases; junction bases not matched to a gene: 6. The CDR3 coding sequence is TGTGCCTGGATTGAGTGGACAGGGGAGCAGTACTTC. Translated, it gives CAWIEWTGEQYF.

This clonotype was observed a handful of times. The chain employs TRBV12-3 or TRBV12-4 and TRBJ1-5, with no clear D. Trimming removed 5 bases from V and 12 bases from J, with 17 bases in between. The CDR3 length is 13 residues. Written as DNA, the CDR3 is TGTGCCAGCAGTCCAAACCCTGGTAGCTACCAGCATTTT. The encoded protein is CASSPNPGSYQHF.